This T cell receptor (beta chain) is drawn from a study of shared clonotypes between healthy human individuals. TCRdb keeps only in-frame clones here, not all; method: immunoSEQ multiplex PCR. The sample lists fewer than 600,000 clones; 79% were seen once. The germline CDR1 and CDR2 sequences are MDHEN and SYDVKM. V was pared by 5 bases and J by 0 bases, with 8 bases of the junction left unmatched. The length of the CDR3 is 16 residues. V is TRBV28 and J is TRBJ2-3, with TRBD2 matching over 7 bases. The clonotype comes from a woman in her forties in good health. Some clones in this sample may be carry-over from other donors' samples. Sequencing input: PBMCs. This CDR3 is CASSPGLDKSTDTQYF. CDR3 DNA: TGTGCCAGCAGTCCAGGACTAGACAAAAGCACAGATACGCAGTATTTT.